One and the same sample provided the 29 T cell receptor beta chains below, sequenced in a study of T cells in Graves' hyperthyroidism and ophthalmopathy. The investigators amplified TCR beta CDR3 regions from RNA transcripts. When the TCR CDR3 underwent first-round RT-PCR, the HTBI primer set was used. Each CDR3 protein gets one entry after TCRdb re-called the multiplex PCR reads with MiXCR. This table has hundreds of thousands of distinct CDR3 sequences, 20% appearing once. The sample was blood. The source is a man younger than 45 with Graves' ophthalmopathy.

The chain uses TRBV11-3 and TRBJ2-7; possibly TRBD1 for D (6 bases). The CDR3 covers 13 residues. V dropped 9 bases and J dropped 5 bases, with 17 bases sitting between them. Germline V gene data show CDR1 as SGHNT and CDR2 as YENEEA. In nucleotides, the CDR3 is TGTGCCAGTAGTATCCCAGGGGTCCACGAGCAGTACTTC. Protein sequence: CASSIPGVHEQYF. Full variable domain (remainder filled in from reference TRBV11-3 and TRBJ2-7): EAGVVQSPRYKIIEKKQPVAFWCNPISGHNTLYWYLQNLGQGPELLIRYENEEAVDDSQLPKDRFSAERLKGVDSTLKIQPAELGDSAVYLCASSIPGVHEQYFGPGTRLTVT.

J is TRBJ2-2 and V is TRBV6-1, with D perhaps TRBD2 (5 bases). In germline, CDR1 is MNHNS, CDR2 SASEGT. The CDR3 runs to 16 residues. The ends were cut back, 4 bases at V and 5 bases at J, with 17 bases in the middle. Here the CDR3 DNA reads TGTGCCAGCAGTGTCCTTTTCGGGGATTCGACCGGGGAGCTGTTTTTT. Translation gives CASSVLFGDSTGELFF.

This clonotype was observed a few times. This sequence joins TRBV11-2 and TRBJ2-1; D gene uncertain. The germline V gene encodes CDR1 SGHAT and CDR2 FQNNGV. Trimming took 5 bases from V and 4 from J, leaving 21 bases between them. The CDR3 is 17 residues long. The CDR3 bases are TGTGCCAGCAGCCCCTCTGACGGGCCCGGAGTTTACAATGAGCAGTTCTTC. As protein: CASSPSDGPGVYNEQFF.

Only a few counts were recorded for this clonotype. CDR3 protein: CASSFGTSHEQYF. The CDR3 DNA sequence: TGTGCCAGCAGCTTCGGGACTAGCCACGAGCAGTACTTC. V and J are TRBV5-4 and TRBJ2-7; TRBD2 matches at 9 bases. Looked up from germline, CDR1 is SGHNT and CDR2 is YYREEE (reference sequence). The CDR3 is made up of 13 amino acids. J lost 5 bases, V lost 2 bases, and 2 bases had no gene match.

This clonotype was seen many times. The chain combines TRBV3-1 with TRBJ1-2; D is perhaps TRBD1 (6 bases). V lost 1 base, J lost 10 bases, and 10 bases lay in between. CDR3 length: 12 amino acids. Germline V gives CDR1 LGHDT, CDR2 YNNKEL (reference sequence). CDR3 coding DNA: TGTGCCAGCAGCCAAGCCGGGACACCCTACACCTTC. It specifies CASSQAGTPYTF. Looking up the rest from reference TRBV3-1 and TRBJ1-2 gives the full variable domain: DTAVSQTPKYLVTQMGNDKSIKCEQNLGHDTMYWYKQDSKKFLKIMFSYNNKELIINETVPNRFSPKSPDKAHLNLHINSLELGDSAVYFCASSQAGTPYTFGSGTRLTVV.

The chain is built from TRBV29-1 and TRBJ2-3, with TRBD2 matching over 8 bases. The V and J ends lost 4 bases and 3 bases, in that order; junction bases with no gene match: 3. The CDR3 consists of 13 residues. Germline CDR1 and CDR2: SQVTM and ANQGSEA. CDR3 sequence reads: CSVGGRTTDTQYF. The CDR3 DNA sequence: TGCAGCGTTGGCGGGAGGACTACAGATACGCAGTATTTT.

This clonotype has a handful of counts. This chain joins TRBV7-9 and TRBJ1-5; 9 bases line up with TRBD1. J gave up 4 bases and V 8 bases, and 6 bases lay outside the gene matches. Per germline, CDR1 SEHNR and CDR2 FQNEAQ (reference sequence). The length of the CDR3 is 14 residues. CDR3 protein: CASATGTGNQPQHF. The CDR3 DNA follows: TGTGCCAGCGCTACCGGGACAGGGAATCAGCCCCAGCATTTT.

This clonotype was recorded a few times. V gene TRBV28 combines with J gene TRBJ1-2; 7 nucleotides line up with TRBD1. CDR1 is MDHEN, CDR2 SYDVKM, per germline. This CDR3 region has 14 residues. V trimming: 0 bases; J trimming: 4 bases; junction bases outside the gene matches: 2. CDR3 in amino acids: CASSLWSGGYGYTF. The CDR3 DNA is TGTGCCAGCAGTTTATGGTCAGGGGGCTATGGCTACACCTTC.

This clonotype has a handful of counts. The chain uses TRBV12-3 or TRBV12-4 and TRBJ2-1; 12 nucleotides match TRBD2. With 4 bases clipped from V and 9 bases from J, the junction kept 1 base outside the gene matches. CDR3 length: 13 residues. CDR3 amino acids: CASSWGLAGEQFF. In DNA form, the CDR3 reads TGTGCCAGCAGTTGGGGACTAGCGGGTGAGCAGTTCTTC.

The chain carries TRBV3-1 and TRBJ1-5; D may be TRBD1 (5 bases). V was clipped by 5 bases and J by 6 bases, with 14 bases between them. The CDR3 is 14 amino acids. Germline loops: CDR1 LGHDT, CDR2 YNNKEL (reference sequence). CDR3 amino acids: CASSSRASGQPQHF. For the CDR3, the DNA is TGTGCCAGCAGCAGCAGGGCGAGCGGTCAGCCCCAGCATTTT.

This clonotype showed up many times. The chain joins TRBV30 to TRBJ2-1; 9 positions agree with TRBD2. The V gene's germline CDR1 is GTSNPN and CDR2 SVGIG (reference sequence). J was trimmed by 10 bases and V by 2 bases; bases with no gene match: 9. The CDR3 extends over 14 amino acids. CDR3 loop: CAWSPSGLAREQFF. CDR3 nucleotides: TGTGCCTGGAGTCCGTCCGGACTAGCGCGCGAGCAGTTCTTC.

This clonotype was seen ten or more times. The chain has TRBV3-1 and TRBJ2-7, with 7 nucleotides matching TRBD1. Germline CDR1 LGHDT, CDR2 YNNKEL (reference sequence). This CDR3 spans 15 amino acids. Trimming took 4 bases from V and 3 from J; bases not matched to a gene: 9. The CDR3 protein is CASSLSGQAYYEQYF. In DNA, the CDR3 is TGTGCCAGCAGCCTGTCAGGACAGGCGTACTACGAGCAGTACTTC.

There are a few counts of this clonotype. The chain links TRBV20-1 to TRBJ1-4; D is unresolved. The CDR3 runs 13 residues. The germline V gene has CDR1 DFQATT and CDR2 SNEGSKA (reference sequence). Trimming stripped 3 bases from V and 2 bases from J, with 7 bases between. CDR3 DNA sequence: TGCAGTGCTAGTCTAAATACTAATGAAAAACTGTTTTTT. Its protein product is CSASLNTNEKLFF.

This clonotype appeared a few times. The V and J genes are TRBV14 and TRBJ1-1, with D tentatively TRBD1 (5 bases). The V end was cut by 1 base, the J end by 9 bases, with 12 bases between. The length of the CDR3 is 13 residues. CDR1 SGHDN and CDR2 FVKESK come from the germline V gene. This CDR3 is CASSQGGGDKAFF. The CDR3 coding sequence is TGTGCCAGCAGCCAAGGAGGAGGGGATAAAGCTTTCTTT.

The V call is TRBV20-1, the J call TRBJ2-6; a possible D gene is TRBD1 (6 bases). Trimming cost V 3 bases and J 4 bases, with 16 bases left between them. There are 16 residues in the CDR3. Germline values: CDR1 DFQATT, CDR2 SNEGSKA (reference sequence). For the CDR3, the DNA is TGCAGTGCTAGTGATGACAGGACGAGGGGGGCCAACGTCCTGACTTTC. It specifies CSASDDRTRGANVLTF.

This clonotype appeared a few times. The chain joins TRBV5-1 to TRBJ1-1; tentatively, D is TRBD1 (6 bases). The germline gives CDR1 SGHRS, CDR2 YFSETQ. The CDR3 contains 15 residues. V was shortened by 0 bases and J by 1 base, with 10 bases between the two germline ends. The CDR3 is CASSLEGDRNTEAFF. CDR3 sequence (DNA): TGCGCCAGCAGCTTGGAGGGGGACCGGAACACTGAAGCTTTCTTT.

This clonotype appeared many times. This chain uses TRBV11-2 with TRBJ2-2, with D possibly TRBD1 on 6 matching bases. The germline gives CDR1 SGHAT, CDR2 FQNNGV. V was cut by 5 bases and J by 2 bases, with 15 bases left in between. CDR3 length equals 16 residues. The CDR3 here is CASSPEGHPNTGELFF. The CDR3 nucleotides read TGTGCCAGCAGCCCAGAGGGACATCCTAACACCGGGGAGCTGTTTTTT.

This clonotype was counted a few times. This sequence joins TRBV5-1 and TRBJ2-7, with no clear D. Per the germline V gene, CDR1 is SGHRS and CDR2 is YFSETQ. The ends were cut back, 4 bases at V and 3 bases at J, with 8 bases in the middle. The CDR3 totals 12 residues. For the CDR3, the DNA is TGCGCCAGCAGCGGTCAGCTCTACGAGCAGTACTTC. It yields the protein CASSGQLYEQYF. The variable domain in full, completed from reference TRBV5-1 and TRBJ2-7, reads KAGVTQTPRYLIKTRGQQVTLSCSPISGHRSVSWYQQTPGQGLQFLFEYFSETQRNKGNFPGRFSGRQFSNSRSEMNVSTLELGDSALYLCASSGQLYEQYFGPGTRLTVT.

This clonotype was counted many times. The chain links TRBV3-1 to TRBJ1-1; D is ambiguous. CDR1 and CDR2 from the germline V gene are LGHDT and YNNKEL (reference sequence). Trimming took off 1 base at V and 7 bases at J, with 13 bases between the two ends. CDR3 length equals 14 residues. The CDR3 nucleotides are TGTGCCAGCAGCCAAGCTGGGAAATCGGGTGAAGCTTTCTTT. Residues: CASSQAGKSGEAFF. The full variable domain, in which reference TRBV3-1 and TRBJ1-1 provide the parts outside the CDR3, is DTAVSQTPKYLVTQMGNDKSIKCEQNLGHDTMYWYKQDSKKFLKIMFSYNNKELIINETVPNRFSPKSPDKAHLNLHINSLELGDSAVYFCASSQAGKSGEAFFGQGTRLTVV.

In DNA, the CDR3 is TGTGCCAGCAGTTTTGGGGAGGTAAGGGAGCCCCAGCATTTT. It specifies CASSFGEVREPQHF. The chain uses TRBV28 and TRBJ1-5, with no clear D. The CDR3 contains 14 residues. Germline V gene lookup returns CDR1 MDHEN and CDR2 SYDVKM. V lost 3 bases, J lost 8 bases, and 14 bases lay in between.

The chain couples TRBV2 to TRBJ1-1, with TRBD1 as a possible D gene (6 bases). Germline V lookup: CDR1 SNHLY, CDR2 FYNNEI. The CDR3 runs 12 residues. The V gene lost 10 bases and the J gene lost 8 bases, with 17 bases spanning the gap. The DNA of the CDR3 is TGTGCCACACGACAGGCTTCCCTAGAAGCTTTCTTT. This sequence encodes CATRQASLEAFF.

This clonotype was seen repeatedly, ten times or more. CDR3 sequence (DNA): TGTGCCTGGACAGGGCATTATGGCTACACCTTC. Translating it yields CAWTGHYGYTF. V is TRBV30 and J is TRBJ1-2, with a weak D call TRBD1 (5 bases). The CDR3 is made up of 11 amino acids. V was clipped by 4 bases and J by 5 bases, with 8 bases between them. The germline gives CDR1 GTSNPN, CDR2 SVGIG (reference sequence).

This clonotype came up once. The V and J genes are TRBV20-1 and TRBJ1-4, with D possibly TRBD1 on 5 matching bases. Trimming left V 7 bases short and J 7 bases short, with 10 bases between. The CDR3 length is 11 residues. Germline V lookup: CDR1 DFQATT, CDR2 SNEGSKA (reference sequence). The CDR3 coding sequence is TGCAGTGGGCAGGGCGTTGAAAAACTGTTTTTT. It codes for CSGQGVEKLFF.

Notes on this clonotype: It may be a read error: a sequence one base away is much more abundant. The V gene is TRBV28, the J gene TRBJ2-1, with 9 bases aligning to TRBD2. The J call may not be correct, given that the DNA end is closer to TRBJ2-7. CDR1 and CDR2 from the germline V gene are MDHEN and SYDVKM. The CDR3 covers 15 residues. CDR3 coding DNA: TGTGCCAGCAGTTTATGGGTAGCGGGGGACAATGAGCAGTACTTC. Its protein is CASSLWVAGDNEQYF.

V usage is TRBV20-1 and J usage is TRBJ1-1, with a weak D call TRBD1 (5 bases). The V and J ends lost 6 bases and 5 bases respectively, with 13 bases between them. The CDR3 covers 12 residues. Germline values: CDR1 DFQATT, CDR2 SNEGSKA (reference sequence). The CDR3 sequence is CSAPDGGTEAFF. CDR3 coding DNA: TGCAGTGCCCCCGACGGGGGTACTGAAGCTTTCTTT.

This clonotype was seen a handful of times. This CDR3 is CASRKGEETQYF. In nucleotides, the CDR3 is TGTGCCAGCAGGAAAGGGGAAGAGACCCAGTACTTC. This chain uses TRBV6-2 or TRBV6-3 with TRBJ2-5, with a tentative D call TRBD1 (5 bases). V lost 6 bases to trimming and J lost 3 bases, with 8 bases between them. The CDR3 runs 12 residues. CDR1 MNHEY and CDR2 SVGEGT come from the germline V gene.

At least ten counts were recorded for this clonotype. The chain recombines TRBV28 with TRBJ1-1; D is unclear. Germline V CDR1 and CDR2: MDHEN, SYDVKM. This CDR3 comprises 11 residues. V was shortened by 6 bases and J by 4 bases, with 6 bases between the two germline ends. The CDR3: CASRTLTEAFF. CDR3 bases: TGTGCCAGCAGGACTCTCACTGAAGCTTTCTTT.

This chain links TRBV20-1 with TRBJ2-7; D is ambiguous. CDR3 size: 11 residues. CDR1 and CDR2 (germline): DFQATT, SNEGSKA (reference sequence). Trimming shortened V by 6 bases and J by 7 bases, and 13 bases separated the two germline ends. Here the CDR3 reads CSAVPTGEQYF. CDR3 nucleotides: TGCAGTGCCGTCCCCACGGGTGAGCAGTACTTC.

Points on this clonotype: Here the CDR3 omits its conserved ending phenylalanine or tryptophan, so a read error is the likely source. V and J are TRBV6-1 and TRBJ2-5; TRBD2 matches at 9 bases. The CDR3 is 14 residues long. From germline, CDR1 is MNHNS and CDR2 SASEGT. V was pared by 7 bases and J by 3 bases, with 6 bases of the junction left unmatched. CDR3 in amino acids: CASTPAGGKETQYS. As DNA, the CDR3 is TGTGCCAGCACCCCAGCGGGGGGTAAAGAGACCCAGTACTCC.